One sample yielded the 16 T cell receptor beta chains listed below, sequenced in a study of blood T cell repertoires in COVID-19. The method was immunoSEQ multiplex PCR; TCRdb's version includes in-frame clones alone and lacks a portion of them. This table has fewer than 250,000 clones, approximately 83% appearing once. Sequencing used peripheral blood. The receptor set was obtained from a human donor in a cohort sampled during active COVID-19.

In its sample, this clone was seen a few times. V usage is TRBV18 and J usage is TRBJ1-6, with 8 bases fitting TRBD1. Unmatched junction bases numbered 5, after V lost 3 bases and J lost 10 bases. Germline loops: CDR1 KGHSH, CDR2 LQKENI. This CDR3 region has 14 residues. CDR3 sequence reads: CASSPQGARSPLHF. DNA for the CDR3: TGTGCCAGCTCACCTCAGGGGGCAAGGTCACCCCTCCACTTT.

The chain is built from TRBV5-5 and TRBJ2-1, with TRBD2 matching over 10 bases. Unmatched junction bases numbered 7, after V lost 4 bases and J lost 6 bases. Germline CDR1 reads SGHKS; CDR2 reads YYEKEE (reference sequence). The CDR3 is 15 amino acids. CDR3 sequence reads: CASSGLAGVGNEQFF. Written as DNA, the CDR3 is TGTGCCAGCAGCGGGCTAGCGGGAGTGGGCAATGAGCAGTTCTTC.

V and J are TRBV29-1 and TRBJ2-5, with 7 positions matching TRBD1. CDR1 and CDR2 (germline): SQVTM, ANQGSEA. This CDR3 comprises 13 residues. V lost 4 bases and J lost 4; bases outside the gene matches: 6. The CDR3 sequence is CSVVTGAGETQYF. CDR3 nucleotides: TGCAGCGTTGTCACAGGGGCGGGAGAGACCCAGTACTTC.

The V call is TRBV27, the J call TRBJ2-7; TRBD2 might be the D (5 bases). The CDR3 runs 15 residues. Germline V gene data show CDR1 as MNHEY and CDR2 as SMNVEV (reference sequence). Deletions cut 5 bases from V and 2 bases from J, with 16 bases between. CDR3 nucleotide sequence: TGTGCCAGCAGTCTTGGACTGTCCAGAACCTACGAGCAGTACTTC. This encodes CASSLGLSRTYEQYF.

The V call is TRBV5-8, the J call TRBJ1-4, with 9 bases aligning to TRBD1. The J segment lost 8 bases and the V segment lost 4 bases, leaving 18 bases of the junction unmatched. The CDR3 is 18 amino acids. Germline V gene lookup returns CDR1 SGHTS and CDR2 YDEGEE. CDR3 bases: TGTGCCAGCAGCAACCCCGGGACAGGGAGCCGCCTAAGGGAAAAACTGTTTTTT. This translates into CASSNPGTGSRLREKLFF.

This sequence joins TRBV19 and TRBJ2-1, with 8 bases aligning to TRBD1. Germline assignment: CDR1 LNHDA and CDR2 SQIVND (reference sequence). Trimming at V came to 0 bases and at J to 6 bases, leaving 7 bases not matched to a gene. The CDR3 is made up of 16 amino acids. CDR3 residues: CASSIDATGVVNEQFF. CDR3 DNA sequence: TGTGCCAGTAGTATAGATGCGACAGGGGTCGTCAATGAGCAGTTCTTC.

This chain links TRBV24-1 with TRBJ1-1, with a weak D call TRBD1 (6 bases). V shed 4 bases and J shed 0 bases, with 14 bases lying between them. This CDR3 contains 16 residues. Germline V gives CDR1 KGHDR, CDR2 SFDVKD. The CDR3 region is CATSDPRTVMNTEAFF. CDR3 sequence (DNA): TGTGCCACCAGTGACCCTCGGACAGTTATGAACACTGAAGCTTTCTTT.

The CDR3 region has the DNA TGTGCCAGCAGCTTAGGCCGACAGCAGATCTATGGCTACACCTTC. Its protein product is CASSLGRQQIYGYTF. The J gene is TRBJ1-2, the V gene TRBV7-2, with TRBD1 as a possible D gene (5 bases). Germline lookup yields CDR1 SGHTA and CDR2 FQGNSA. This CDR3 is 15 amino acids long. Trimming removed 1 base from V and 4 bases from J, with 13 bases in between.

The V and J genes are TRBV5-1 and TRBJ2-1; 11 bases agree with TRBD2. The CDR3 extends over 18 amino acids. V lost 2 bases and J lost 1; bases outside the gene matches: 8. Germline loops: CDR1 SGHRS, CDR2 YFSETQ. In DNA, the CDR3 is TGCGCCAGCAGCTTTACTAGCGGGGGAACCCTTTCCTACAATGAGCAGTTCTTC. Translation: CASSFTSGGTLSYNEQFF.

This chain connects TRBV5-1 to TRBJ2-5; D ambiguous. V lost 0 bases and J lost 1, with 10 bases in between. Germline lookup yields CDR1 SGHRS and CDR2 YFSETQ. The length of the CDR3 is 15 residues. DNA of the CDR3: TGCGCCAGCAGCTTGGCCAATACTCTCCAAGAGACCCAGTACTTC. It encodes CASSLANTLQETQYF.

The rearrangement joins TRBV29-1 to TRBJ1-2; unclear D gene. The V end was cut by 4 bases, the J end by 8 bases, with 14 bases between. From germline, CDR1 is SQVTM and CDR2 ANQGSEA. The length of the CDR3 is 12 residues. The DNA of the CDR3 is TGCAGCGTTGTCGAAGTTATGGGCGGCTACACCTTC. Protein product: CSVVEVMGGYTF.

The rearrangement joins TRBV3-1 (or the pseudogene TRBV3-2) to TRBJ1-2; 9 nucleotides match TRBD1. Germline CDR1 and CDR2: LGHDT and YNNKEL (reference sequence). This CDR3 has 16 residues. The V gene end was trimmed by 3 bases and the J gene end by 5 bases; junction bases not matched to a gene: 10. DNA for the CDR3: TGTGCCAGCAGCCAGTCGGATAGGGACAGGGTGTATGGCTACACCTTC. Its protein product is CASSQSDRDRVYGYTF.

The chain has TRBV28 and TRBJ1-2; D uncertain. The CDR3 totals 11 residues. Germline CDR1 is MDHEN and CDR2 is SYDVKM. Between the trimmed V and J ends, which lost 8 bases and 4 bases, there was a span of 8 bases. The CDR3 bases are TGTGCCAGCGCAGAGCGCTATGGCTACACCTTC. Amino acid sequence: CASAERYGYTF.

CDR3: CASSPSVHEQFF. The CDR3 DNA is TGTGCCAGCAGTCCTAGTGTCCATGAGCAGTTCTTC. The chain carries TRBV12-3 or TRBV12-4 and TRBJ2-1; unclear D gene. Trimming took off 5 bases at V and 8 bases at J, with 10 bases between the two ends. The CDR3 length is 12 residues.

The chain links TRBV5-1 to TRBJ1-1; D call uncertain. The CDR3 contains 15 residues. V gave up 3 bases and J gave up 0 bases, with 12 bases separating them. CDR1 is SGHRS and CDR2 is YFSETQ in the germline V gene. The CDR3 reads CASSSAQRMNTEAFF. The CDR3 DNA reads TGCGCCAGCAGCTCGGCGCAGCGTATGAACACTGAAGCTTTCTTT.

The rearrangement links TRBV21-1 to TRBJ2-2; the D call in the table, TRBD2, was not verified against the DNA. TRBV21-1 has pseudogene status. CDR3 length: 18 residues. CDR3 loop: CASSKAILAGNKVGELFF. In DNA form, the CDR3 reads TGTGCCAGCAGCAAAGCCATTCTAGCGGGAAATAAGGTCGGGGAGCTGTTTTTT.